Sequencing of this TCR beta chain was carried out in a study of blood T cells in healthy people across ages. The germline V gene encodes CDR1 SGHRS and CDR2 YFSETQ. The CDR3 contains 15 residues. J gave up 6 bases and V 5 bases, and 13 bases lay outside the gene matches. With a J-beta primer mix and a sample-barcoded 5' primer, a second PCR ran about 7 to 12 cycles. TCRdb used MiXCR to reprocess the 5' RACE reads, holding one entry per CDR3 protein. The sample has around 600,000 distinct CDR3 sequences, 45% to 55% seen once. Donor samples were obtained from healthy Caucasian individuals from Russia, aged about 6 to 95. Points from the study as a whole: When set beside aged donors, long-lived donors presented more naive CD4+ cells and higher diversity.

Worth noting for this clonotype: Its antigen remains unknown.

Sequences were obtained from blood. The chain couples TRBV5-1 to TRBJ1-2, with 7 bases aligning to TRBD1. The receptor was isolated from an elderly man in good health. The CDR3 bases are TGCGCCAGCAGGCGTACTAGCGGGACAGCGAATGGCTACACCTTC. This gives the protein CASRRTSGTANGYTF.